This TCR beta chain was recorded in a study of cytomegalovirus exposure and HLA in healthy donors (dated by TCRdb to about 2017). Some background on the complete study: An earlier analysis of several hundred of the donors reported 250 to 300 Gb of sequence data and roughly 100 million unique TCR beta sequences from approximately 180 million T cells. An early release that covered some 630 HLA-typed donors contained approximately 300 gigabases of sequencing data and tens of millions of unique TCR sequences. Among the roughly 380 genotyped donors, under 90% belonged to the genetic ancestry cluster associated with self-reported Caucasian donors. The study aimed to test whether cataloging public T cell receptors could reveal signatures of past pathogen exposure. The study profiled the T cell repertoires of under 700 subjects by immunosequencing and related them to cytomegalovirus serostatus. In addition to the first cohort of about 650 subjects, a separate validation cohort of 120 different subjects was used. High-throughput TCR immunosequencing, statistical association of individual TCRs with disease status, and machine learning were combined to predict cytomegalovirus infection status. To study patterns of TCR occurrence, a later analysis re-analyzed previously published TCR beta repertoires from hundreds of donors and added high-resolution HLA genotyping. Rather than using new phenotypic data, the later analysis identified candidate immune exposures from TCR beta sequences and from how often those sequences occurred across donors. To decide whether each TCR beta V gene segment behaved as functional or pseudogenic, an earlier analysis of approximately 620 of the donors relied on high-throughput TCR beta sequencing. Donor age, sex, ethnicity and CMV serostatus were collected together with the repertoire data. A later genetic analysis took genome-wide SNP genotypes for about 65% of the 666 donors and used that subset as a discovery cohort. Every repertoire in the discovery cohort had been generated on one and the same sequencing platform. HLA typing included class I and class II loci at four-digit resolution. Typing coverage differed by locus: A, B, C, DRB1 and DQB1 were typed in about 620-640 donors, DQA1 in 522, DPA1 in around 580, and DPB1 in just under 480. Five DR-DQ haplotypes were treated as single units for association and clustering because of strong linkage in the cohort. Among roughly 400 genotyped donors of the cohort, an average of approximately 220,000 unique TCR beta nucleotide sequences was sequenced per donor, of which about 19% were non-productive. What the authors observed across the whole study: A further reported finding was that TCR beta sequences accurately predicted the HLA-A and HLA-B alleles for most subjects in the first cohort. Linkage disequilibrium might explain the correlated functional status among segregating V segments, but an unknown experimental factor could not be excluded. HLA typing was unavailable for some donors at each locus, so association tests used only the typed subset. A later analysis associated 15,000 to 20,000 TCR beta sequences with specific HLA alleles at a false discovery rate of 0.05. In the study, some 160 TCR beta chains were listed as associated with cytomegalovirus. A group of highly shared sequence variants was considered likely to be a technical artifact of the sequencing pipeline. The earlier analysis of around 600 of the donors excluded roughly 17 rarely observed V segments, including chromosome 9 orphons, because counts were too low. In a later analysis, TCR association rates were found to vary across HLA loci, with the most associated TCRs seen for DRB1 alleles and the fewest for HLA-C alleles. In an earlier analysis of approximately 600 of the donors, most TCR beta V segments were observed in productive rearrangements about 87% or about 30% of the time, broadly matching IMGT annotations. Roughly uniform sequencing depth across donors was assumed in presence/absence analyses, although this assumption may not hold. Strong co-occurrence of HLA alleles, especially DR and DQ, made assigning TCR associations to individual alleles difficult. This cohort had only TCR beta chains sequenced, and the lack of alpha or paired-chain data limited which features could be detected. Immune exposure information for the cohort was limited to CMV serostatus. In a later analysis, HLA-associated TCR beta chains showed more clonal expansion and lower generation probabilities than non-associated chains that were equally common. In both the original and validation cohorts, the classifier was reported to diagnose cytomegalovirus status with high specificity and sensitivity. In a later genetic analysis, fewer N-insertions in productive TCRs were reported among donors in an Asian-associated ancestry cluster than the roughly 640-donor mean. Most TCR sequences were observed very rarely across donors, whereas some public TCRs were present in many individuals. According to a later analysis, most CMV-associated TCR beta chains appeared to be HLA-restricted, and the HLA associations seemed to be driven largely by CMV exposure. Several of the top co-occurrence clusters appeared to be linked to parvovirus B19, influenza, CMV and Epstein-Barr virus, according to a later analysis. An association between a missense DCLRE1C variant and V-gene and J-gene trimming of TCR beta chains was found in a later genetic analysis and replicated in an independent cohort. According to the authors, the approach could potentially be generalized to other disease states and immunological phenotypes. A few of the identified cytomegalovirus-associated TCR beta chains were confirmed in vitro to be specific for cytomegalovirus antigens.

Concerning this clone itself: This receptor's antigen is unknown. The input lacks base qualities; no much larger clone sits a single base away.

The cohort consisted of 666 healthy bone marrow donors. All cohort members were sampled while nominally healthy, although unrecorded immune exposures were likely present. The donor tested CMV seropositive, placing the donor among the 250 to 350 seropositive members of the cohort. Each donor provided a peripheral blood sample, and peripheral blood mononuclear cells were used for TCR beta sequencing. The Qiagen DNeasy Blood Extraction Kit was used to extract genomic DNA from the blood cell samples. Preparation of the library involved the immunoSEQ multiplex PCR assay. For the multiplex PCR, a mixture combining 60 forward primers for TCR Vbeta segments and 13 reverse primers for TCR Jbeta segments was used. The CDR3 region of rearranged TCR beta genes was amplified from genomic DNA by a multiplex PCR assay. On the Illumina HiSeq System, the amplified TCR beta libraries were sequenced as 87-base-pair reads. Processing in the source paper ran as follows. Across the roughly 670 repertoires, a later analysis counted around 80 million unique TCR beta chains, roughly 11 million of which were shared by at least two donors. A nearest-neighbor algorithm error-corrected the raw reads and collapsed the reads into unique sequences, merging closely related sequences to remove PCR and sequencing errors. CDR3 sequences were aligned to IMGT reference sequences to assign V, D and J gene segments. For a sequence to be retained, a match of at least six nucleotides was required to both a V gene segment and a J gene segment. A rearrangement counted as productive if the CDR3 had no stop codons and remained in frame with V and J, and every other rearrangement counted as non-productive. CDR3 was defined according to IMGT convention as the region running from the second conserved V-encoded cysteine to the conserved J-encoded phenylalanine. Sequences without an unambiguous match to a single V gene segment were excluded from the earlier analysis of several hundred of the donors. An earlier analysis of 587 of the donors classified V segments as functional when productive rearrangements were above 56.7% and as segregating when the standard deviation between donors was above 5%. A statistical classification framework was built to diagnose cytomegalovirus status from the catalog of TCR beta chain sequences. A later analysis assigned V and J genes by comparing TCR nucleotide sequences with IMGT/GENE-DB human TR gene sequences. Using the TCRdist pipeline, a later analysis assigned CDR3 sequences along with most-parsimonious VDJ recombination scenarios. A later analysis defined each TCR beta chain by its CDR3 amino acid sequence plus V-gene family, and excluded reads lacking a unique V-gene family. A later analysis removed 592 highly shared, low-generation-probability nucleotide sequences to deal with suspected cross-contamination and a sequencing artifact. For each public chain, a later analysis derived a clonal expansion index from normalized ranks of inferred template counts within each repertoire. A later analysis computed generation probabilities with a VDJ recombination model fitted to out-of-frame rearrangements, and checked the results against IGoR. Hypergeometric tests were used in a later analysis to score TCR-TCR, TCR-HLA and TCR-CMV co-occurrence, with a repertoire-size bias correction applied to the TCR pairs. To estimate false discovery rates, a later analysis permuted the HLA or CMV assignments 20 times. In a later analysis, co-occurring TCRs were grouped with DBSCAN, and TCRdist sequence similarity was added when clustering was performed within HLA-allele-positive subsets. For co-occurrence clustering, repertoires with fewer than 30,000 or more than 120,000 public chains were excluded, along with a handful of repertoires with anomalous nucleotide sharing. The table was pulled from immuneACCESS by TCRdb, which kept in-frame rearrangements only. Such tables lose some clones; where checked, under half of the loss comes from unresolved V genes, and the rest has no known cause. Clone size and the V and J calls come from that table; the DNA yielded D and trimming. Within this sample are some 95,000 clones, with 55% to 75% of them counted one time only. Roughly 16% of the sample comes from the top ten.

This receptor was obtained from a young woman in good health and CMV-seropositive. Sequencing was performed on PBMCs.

The CDR3 reads as follows: CASSYRGNQPQHF. The DNA is as follows: TGTGCCTCATCCTACAGGGGCAATCAGCCCCAGCATTTT. Rearrangement joined TRBV30 to TRBJ1-5, and perhaps TRBD1 as D gene, on 6 matching bases. Deletion took 7 bases off V and 2 bases off J, with a span of 12 bases between the germline ends. CDR1 and CDR2 are drawn from the germline V gene (reference sequence): GTSNPN, SVGIG. From the cysteine through the phenylalanine, the CDR3 covers 13 amino acids. Only the CDR3 DNA stays, 39 bases, in frame from base 1. Extended through the reference TRBV30 and TRBJ1-5 proteins, this CDR3 yields the full variable domain: SQTIHQWPATLVQPVGSPLSLECTVEGTSNPNLYWYRQAAGRGLQLLFYSVGIGQISSEVPQNLSASRPQDRQFILSSKKLLLSDSGFYLCASSYRGNQPQHFGDGTRLSIL.